This entry lists 6 T cell receptor beta chains sequenced from one sample in a study of blood T cell repertoires in COVID-19. The repertoire was sequenced with immunoSEQ multiplex PCR; TCRdb's copy has only in-frame clones and lacks some. Among around 140,000 clones listed, around 87% were seen once. Material for sequencing was peripheral blood. Receptor source: a man aged 45-65 years with active COVID-19.

Points on this clone: One end of the junction is discordant with germline, which a read error may explain. The chain carries TRBV4-2 and TRBJ1-1; D might be TRBD1 (6 bases). The CDR3 is made up of 13 amino acids. Germline values: CDR1 LGHNA, CDR2 YNFKEQ. CDR3 nucleotides: TGTGCCAGCAGCCAAGGGACCCGACAGGACCTTTCTTTT. Its protein is CASSQGTRQDLSF.

The genes are TRBV11-2 and TRBJ2-7; 9 bases are shared with TRBD2. The CDR3 extends over 15 amino acids. J lost 4 bases, V lost 3 bases, and 7 bases had no gene match. Germline CDR1 and CDR2: SGHAT and FQNNGV. The DNA of the CDR3 is TGTGCCAGCAGCTTGGAGCGGGGGGAAAGATACGAGCAGTACTTC. Amino acid sequence: CASSLERGERYEQYF.

The V gene is TRBV5-1, the J gene TRBJ2-1, with 12 bases aligning to TRBD2. With 3 bases clipped from V and 1 base from J, the junction kept 8 bases outside the gene matches. The CDR3 is 18 residues long. CDR1 is SGHRS and CDR2 is YFSETQ in the germline V gene. The CDR3 coding sequence is TGCGCCAGCAGCTGGACACTAGCGGGGGGCCATTCCTACAATGAGCAGTTCTTC. Its protein product is CASSWTLAGGHSYNEQFF.

The chain links TRBV19 to TRBJ2-3; 12 bases align to TRBD2. The trim removed 6 bases at V and 4 bases at J, leaving 5 bases unmatched. Looked up from germline, CDR1 is LNHDA and CDR2 is SQIVND (reference sequence). The CDR3 is 15 amino acids. The CDR3 here is CASSRTSGVADTQYF. In DNA form, the CDR3 reads TGTGCCAGTAGCCGGACTAGCGGGGTTGCAGATACGCAGTATTTT.

Only a few counts were recorded for this clone. This chain links TRBV14 with TRBJ1-6; D remains ambiguous. V lost 2 bases and J lost 1, with 3 bases in between. The CDR3 length is 14 residues. Germline values: CDR1 SGHDN, CDR2 FVKESK. CDR3 coding DNA: TGTGCCAGCAGCCAACTTTCCTATAATTCACCCCTCCACTTT. Translation: CASSQLSYNSPLHF. The entire variable domain, with the rest obtained from reference TRBV14 and TRBJ1-6, is as follows: EAGVTQFPSHSVIEKGQTVTLRCDPISGHDNLYWYRRVMGKEIKFLLHFVKESKQDESGMPNNRFLAERTGGTYSTLKVQPAELEDSGVYFCASSQLSYNSPLHFGNGTRLTVT.

This clone was counted between two and nine times. The V call is TRBV10-2, the J call TRBJ2-5, with D hard to call. V was trimmed by 6 bases and J by 1 base, leaving 12 bases between them. The CDR3 is 14 residues long. CDR1 is WSHSY and CDR2 is SAAADI in the germline V gene. CDR3 residues: CASSNIPLQETQYF. CDR3 DNA sequence: TGCGCCAGCAGCAACATACCCCTCCAAGAGACCCAGTACTTC.